The T cell receptor beta chain described here comes from a study of identical twins. There are a few counts of this clonotype. With 4 bases clipped from V and 4 bases from J, the junction kept 8 bases outside the gene matches. CDR3 size: 15 residues. CDR1 and CDR2 from the germline V gene are SQVTM and ANQGSEA. The cDNA had a unique molecular identifier and a template-switch universal primer site. TCRdb passed the 5' RACE reads through MiXCR, listing each CDR3 protein once. The table has 450,000 or so distinct CDR3 sequences, roughly 24% seen once. The same sample was also studied in work on T cells expressing NK-cell markers. That source notes: CD3+CD56+NKG2C+, CD3+CD56+NKG2C- and CD3+CD56-NKG2C+ T cells, once sorted, supplied the TCR beta repertoires. The sorts in several experiments were restricted to alpha-beta TCR T cells by an anti-gamma-delta TCR antibody. There remained a lack of clarity about HCMV specificity of expanded NKG2C+ T cell clones.

The rearrangement joins TRBV29-1 to TRBJ2-3; 10 bases align to TRBD2. The sample taken for sequencing was CD4+ T cells sorted from blood. The sequence derives from a woman aged 18-29 years in good health. The CDR3 region has the DNA TGCAGCGTTGCCACGGTAGCGGGGGGCGCAGATACGCAGTATTTT. This translates into CSVATVAGGADTQYF.